Included here is one T cell receptor (beta chain) sequence, with context. Its antigen remains unidentified. The CDR3 is 16 amino acids. Germline-derived CDR1 and CDR2 are MNHEY and SVGAGI. The V end was cut by 2 bases, the J end by 5 bases, with 18 bases between. TCRdb's copy holds only in-frame clones and misses some; the assay was immunoSEQ multiplex PCR. The table shows tens of thousands of clones, with approximately 88% occurring only once. The sample originates from a study of T cells in localized non-small cell lung cancer. Points from the study as a whole: Uninvolved nearby lung showed the greatest T cell clonality, exceeding that found in tumor. In adjacent lung appeared a median roughly 56 of the top 100 tumor clones. Longer overall survival was associated with a higher density of T cells in the blood.

The sample was peripheral blood, taken before any cancer treatment. This TCR was sampled from a female donor aged 60 or older with stage I lung adenocarcinoma. The chain links TRBV6-5 to TRBJ1-1; D may be TRBD1 (5 bases). CDR3 DNA sequence: TGTGCCAGCAGTTACACCGGCCCCGGGGGTGGGACTGAAGCTTTCTTT. This encodes CASSYTGPGGGTEAFF.